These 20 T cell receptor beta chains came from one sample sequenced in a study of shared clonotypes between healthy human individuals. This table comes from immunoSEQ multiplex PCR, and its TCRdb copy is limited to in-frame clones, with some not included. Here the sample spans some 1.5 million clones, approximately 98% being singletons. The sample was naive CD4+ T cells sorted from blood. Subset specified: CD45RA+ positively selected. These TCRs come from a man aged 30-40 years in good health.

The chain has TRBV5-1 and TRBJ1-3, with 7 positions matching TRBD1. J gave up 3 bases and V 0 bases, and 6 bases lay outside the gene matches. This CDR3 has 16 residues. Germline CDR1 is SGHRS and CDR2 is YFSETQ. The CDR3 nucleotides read TGCGCCAGCAGCTTGGTAGGGGGCACATTTGGAAACACCATATATTTT. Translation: CASSLVGGTFGNTIYF. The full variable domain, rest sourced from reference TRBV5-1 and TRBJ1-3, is KAGVTQTPRYLIKTRGQQVTLSCSPISGHRSVSWYQQTPGQGLQFLFEYFSETQRNKGNFPGRFSGRQFSNSRSEMNVSTLELGDSALYLCASSLVGGTFGNTIYFGEGSWLTVV.

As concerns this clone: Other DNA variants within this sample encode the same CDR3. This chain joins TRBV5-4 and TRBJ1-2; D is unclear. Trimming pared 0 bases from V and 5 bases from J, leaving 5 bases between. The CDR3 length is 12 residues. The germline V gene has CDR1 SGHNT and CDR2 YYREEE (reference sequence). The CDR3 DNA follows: TGTGCCAGCAGCTTGGCCGGGTATGGCTACACCTTC. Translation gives CASSLAGYGYTF.

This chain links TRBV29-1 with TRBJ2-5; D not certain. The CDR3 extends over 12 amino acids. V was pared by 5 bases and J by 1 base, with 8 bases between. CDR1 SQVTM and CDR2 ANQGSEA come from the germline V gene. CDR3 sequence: CSVLTAQETQYF. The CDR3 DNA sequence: TGCAGCGTTTTGACGGCCCAAGAGACCCAGTACTTC.

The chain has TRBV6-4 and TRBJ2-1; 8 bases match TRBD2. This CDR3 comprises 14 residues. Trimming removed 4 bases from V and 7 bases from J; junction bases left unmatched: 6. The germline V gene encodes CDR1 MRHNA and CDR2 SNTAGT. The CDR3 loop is CASSAREAINEQFF. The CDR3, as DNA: TGTGCCAGCAGTGCGCGGGAGGCTATTAATGAGCAGTTCTTC.

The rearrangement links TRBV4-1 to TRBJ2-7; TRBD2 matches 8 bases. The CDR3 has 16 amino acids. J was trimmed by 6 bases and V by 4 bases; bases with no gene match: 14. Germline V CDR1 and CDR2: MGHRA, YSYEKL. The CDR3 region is CASSRLNGGAVREQYF. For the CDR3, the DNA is TGCGCCAGCAGCCGGTTAAACGGGGGGGCCGTCCGCGAGCAGTACTTC.

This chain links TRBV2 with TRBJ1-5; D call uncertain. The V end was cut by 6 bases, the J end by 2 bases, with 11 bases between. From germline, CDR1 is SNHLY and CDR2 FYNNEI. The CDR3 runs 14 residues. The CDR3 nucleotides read TGTGCCAGCAGGGATAACCAGCGCAATCAGCCCCAGCATTTT. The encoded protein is CASRDNQRNQPQHF.

The CDR3 coding sequence is TGCGCCAGCAGCTTGGCAGCGGACTCTGGAAACACCATATATTTT. Protein sequence: CASSLAADSGNTIYF. The gene calls are TRBV5-1 and TRBJ1-3, with D hard to call. Germline V gene lookup returns CDR1 SGHRS and CDR2 YFSETQ. This CDR3 region has 15 residues. The germline V and J ends were trimmed by 0 bases and 0 bases, with 7 bases remaining between them.

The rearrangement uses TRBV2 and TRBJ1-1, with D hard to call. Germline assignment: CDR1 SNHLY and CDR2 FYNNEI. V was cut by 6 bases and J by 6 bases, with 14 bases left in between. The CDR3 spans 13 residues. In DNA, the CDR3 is TGTGCCAGCAGCGTGCGCGGTAGCCCTGAAGCTTTCTTT. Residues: CASSVRGSPEAFF.

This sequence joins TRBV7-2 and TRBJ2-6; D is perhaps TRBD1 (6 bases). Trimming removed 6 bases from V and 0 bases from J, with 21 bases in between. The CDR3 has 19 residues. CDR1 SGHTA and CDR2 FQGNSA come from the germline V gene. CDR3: CASSEDLQGPGSGANVLTF. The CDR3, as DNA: TGTGCCAGCAGTGAAGACCTACAGGGACCTGGCTCTGGGGCCAACGTCCTGACTTTC.

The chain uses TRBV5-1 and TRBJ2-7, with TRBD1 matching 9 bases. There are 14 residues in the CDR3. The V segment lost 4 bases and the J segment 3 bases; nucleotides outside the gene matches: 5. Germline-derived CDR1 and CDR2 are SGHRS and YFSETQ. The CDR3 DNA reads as TGCGCCAGCAGCCGACAGGGGGATAGCTACGAGCAGTACTTC. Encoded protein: CASSRQGDSYEQYF.

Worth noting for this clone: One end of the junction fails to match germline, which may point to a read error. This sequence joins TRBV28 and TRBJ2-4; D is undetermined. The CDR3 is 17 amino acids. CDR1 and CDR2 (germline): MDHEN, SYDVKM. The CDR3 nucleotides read TGTGCCAGCACTTTAAGCCAGACCCTCGACGCCAAAAACATTCAGTACTTC. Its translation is CASTLSQTLDAKNIQYF.

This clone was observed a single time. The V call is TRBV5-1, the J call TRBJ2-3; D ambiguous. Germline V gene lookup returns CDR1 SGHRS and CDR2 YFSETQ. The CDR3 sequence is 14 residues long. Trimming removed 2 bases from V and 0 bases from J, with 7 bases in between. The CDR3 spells CASSFPGSTDTQYF. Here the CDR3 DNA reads TGCGCCAGCAGCTTTCCCGGGAGCACAGATACGCAGTATTTT. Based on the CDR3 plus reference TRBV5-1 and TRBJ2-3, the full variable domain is KAGVTQTPRYLIKTRGQQVTLSCSPISGHRSVSWYQQTPGQGLQFLFEYFSETQRNKGNFPGRFSGRQFSNSRSEMNVSTLELGDSALYLCASSFPGSTDTQYFGPGTRLTVL.

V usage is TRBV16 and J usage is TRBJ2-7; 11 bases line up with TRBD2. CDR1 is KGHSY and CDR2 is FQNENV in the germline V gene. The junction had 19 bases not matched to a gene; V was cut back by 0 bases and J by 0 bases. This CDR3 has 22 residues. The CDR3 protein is CASSQSVSGGLAGGDSSYEQYF. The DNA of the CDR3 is TGTGCCAGCAGCCAATCCGTCAGTGGGGGGCTAGCGGGAGGTGATAGCTCCTACGAGCAGTACTTC.

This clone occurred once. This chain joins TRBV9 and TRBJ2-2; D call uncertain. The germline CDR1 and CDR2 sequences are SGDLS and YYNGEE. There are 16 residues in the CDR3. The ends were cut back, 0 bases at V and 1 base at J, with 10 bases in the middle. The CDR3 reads CASSVEPFENTGELFF. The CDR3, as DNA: TGTGCCAGCAGCGTAGAGCCATTCGAGAACACCGGGGAGCTGTTTTTT.

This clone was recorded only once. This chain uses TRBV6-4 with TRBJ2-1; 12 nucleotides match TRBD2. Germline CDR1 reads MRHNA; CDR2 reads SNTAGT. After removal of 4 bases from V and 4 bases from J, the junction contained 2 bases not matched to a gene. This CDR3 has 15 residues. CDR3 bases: TGTGCCAGCAGTGCAGGGACTAGCGGGTACAATGAGCAGTTCTTC. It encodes CASSAGTSGYNEQFF.

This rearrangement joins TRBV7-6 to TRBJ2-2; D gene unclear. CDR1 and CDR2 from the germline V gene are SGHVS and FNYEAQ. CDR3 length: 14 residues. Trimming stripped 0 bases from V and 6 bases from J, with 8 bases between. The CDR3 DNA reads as TGTGCCAGCAGCTTAGCGAGGATCGCCGGGGAGCTGTTTTTT. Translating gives CASSLARIAGELFF.

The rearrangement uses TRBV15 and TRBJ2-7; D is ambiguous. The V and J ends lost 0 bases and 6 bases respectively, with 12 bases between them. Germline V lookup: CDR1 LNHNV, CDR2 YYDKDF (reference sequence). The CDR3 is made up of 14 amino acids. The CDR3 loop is CATSRDRLVPEQYF. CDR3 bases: TGTGCCACCAGCAGAGATCGATTGGTACCCGAGCAGTACTTC. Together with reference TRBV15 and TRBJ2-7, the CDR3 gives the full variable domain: DAMVIQNPRYQVTQFGKPVTLSCSQTLNHNVMYWYQQKSSQAPKLLFHYYDKDFNNEADTPDNFQSRRPNTSFCFLDIRSPGLGDTAMYLCATSRDRLVPEQYFGPGTRLTVT.

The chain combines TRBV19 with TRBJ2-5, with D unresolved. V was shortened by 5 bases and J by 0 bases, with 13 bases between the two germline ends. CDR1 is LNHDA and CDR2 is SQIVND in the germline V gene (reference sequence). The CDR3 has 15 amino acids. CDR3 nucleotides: TGTGCCAGTAGTCCCCCCCCGGGCTACCAAGAGACCCAGTACTTC. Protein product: CASSPPPGYQETQYF.

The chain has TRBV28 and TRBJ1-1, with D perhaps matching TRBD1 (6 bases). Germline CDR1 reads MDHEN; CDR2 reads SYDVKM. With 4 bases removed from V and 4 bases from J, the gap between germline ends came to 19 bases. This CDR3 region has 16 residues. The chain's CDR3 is CASSSPHLQGGTEAFF. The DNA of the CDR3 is TGTGCCAGCAGTTCCCCTCATCTACAGGGTGGCACTGAAGCTTTCTTT.

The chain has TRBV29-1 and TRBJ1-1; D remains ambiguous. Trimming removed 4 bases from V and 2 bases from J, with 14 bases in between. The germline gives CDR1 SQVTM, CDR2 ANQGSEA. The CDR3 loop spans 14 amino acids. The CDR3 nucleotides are TGCAGCGTTGTCGAGCACTCAGCCAACACTGAAGCTTTCTTT. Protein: CSVVEHSANTEAFF.